The T cell receptor beta chain described here comes from a study of blood T cell repertoires in COVID-19. V trimming: 10 bases; J trimming: 5 bases; junction bases outside the gene matches: 10. CDR3 length: 14 amino acids. Germline V CDR1 and CDR2: ENHRY, SYGVKD. Per the study methods: For nucleated cells, counts were estimated from reference gene primer amplification. Produced via immunoSEQ multiplex PCR; TCRdb's table is partial and in-frame only. V, J and clone size are taken as reported in that table, and D and trimming were inferred from the DNA itself. The sample consists of over 65,000 clones, roughly 89% of them appearing once.

Specimen: peripheral blood. This clonotype originated in a man between 45 and 60 years old with active or convalescent COVID-19. The rearrangement links TRBV10-3 to TRBJ2-2, with 7 bases aligning to TRBD1. CDR3: CATGTTGRTGELFF. In nucleotides, the CDR3 is TGTGCCACCGGGACGACAGGGCGAACCGGGGAGCTGTTTTTT.